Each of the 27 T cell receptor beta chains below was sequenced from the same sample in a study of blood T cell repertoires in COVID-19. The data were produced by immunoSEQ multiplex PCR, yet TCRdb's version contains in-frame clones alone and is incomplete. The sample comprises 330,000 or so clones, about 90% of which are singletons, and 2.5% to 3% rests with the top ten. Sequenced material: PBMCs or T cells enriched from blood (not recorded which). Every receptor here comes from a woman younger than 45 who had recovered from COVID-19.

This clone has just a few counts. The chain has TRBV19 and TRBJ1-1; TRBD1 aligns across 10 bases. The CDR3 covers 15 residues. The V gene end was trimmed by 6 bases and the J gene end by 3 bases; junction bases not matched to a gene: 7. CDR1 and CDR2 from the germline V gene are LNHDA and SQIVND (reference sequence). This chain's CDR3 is CASRAWGTGDTEAFF. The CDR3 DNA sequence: TGTGCCAGTAGGGCCTGGGGGACAGGGGACACTGAAGCTTTCTTT.

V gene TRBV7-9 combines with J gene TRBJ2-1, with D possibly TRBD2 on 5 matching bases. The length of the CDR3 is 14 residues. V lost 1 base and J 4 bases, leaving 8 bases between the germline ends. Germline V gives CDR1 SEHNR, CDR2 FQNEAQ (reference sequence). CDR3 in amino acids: CASSLGGSYNEQFF. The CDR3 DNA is TGTGCCAGCAGCTTAGGCGGGTCATACAATGAGCAGTTCTTC.

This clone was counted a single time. The CDR3 DNA reads as TGCGCCAGCAGTGGACAGGGAAGAGAGACCCAGTACTTC. Amino acid sequence: CASSGQGRETQYF. The rearrangement uses TRBV10-1 and TRBJ2-5; 7 bases are shared with TRBD1. The CDR3 runs to 13 residues. CDR1 and CDR2 from the germline V gene are WNHNN and SYGVQD (reference sequence). V trimming: 4 bases; J trimming: 4 bases; junction bases outside the gene matches: 3.

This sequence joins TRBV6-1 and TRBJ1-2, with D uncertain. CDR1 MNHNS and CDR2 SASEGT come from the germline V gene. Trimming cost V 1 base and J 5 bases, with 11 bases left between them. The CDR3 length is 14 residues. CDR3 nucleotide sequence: TGTGCCAGCAGTGAAGTTCGGACGGGGTATGGCTACACCTTC. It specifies CASSEVRTGYGYTF.

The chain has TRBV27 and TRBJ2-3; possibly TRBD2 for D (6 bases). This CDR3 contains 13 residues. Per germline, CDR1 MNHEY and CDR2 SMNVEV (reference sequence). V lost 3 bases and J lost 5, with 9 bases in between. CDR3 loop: CASSFRGRDTQYF. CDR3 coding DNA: TGTGCCAGCAGTTTTCGGGGGAGAGATACGCAGTATTTT.

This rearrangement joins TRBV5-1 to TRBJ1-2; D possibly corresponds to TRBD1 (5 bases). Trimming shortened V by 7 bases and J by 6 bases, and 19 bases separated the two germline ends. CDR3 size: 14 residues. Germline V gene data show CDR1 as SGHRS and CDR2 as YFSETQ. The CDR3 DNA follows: TGCGCCAGCGGACCTACAAGGGGAACGGATGGCTACACCTTC. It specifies CASGPTRGTDGYTF.

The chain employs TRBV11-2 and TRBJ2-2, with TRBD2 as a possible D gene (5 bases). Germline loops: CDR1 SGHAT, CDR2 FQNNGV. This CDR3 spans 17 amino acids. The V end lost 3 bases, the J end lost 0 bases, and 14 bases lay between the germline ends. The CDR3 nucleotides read TGTGCCAGCAGCTTTCGAGGCGGACTCGCGAACACCGGGGAGCTGTTTTTT. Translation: CASSFRGGLANTGELFF.

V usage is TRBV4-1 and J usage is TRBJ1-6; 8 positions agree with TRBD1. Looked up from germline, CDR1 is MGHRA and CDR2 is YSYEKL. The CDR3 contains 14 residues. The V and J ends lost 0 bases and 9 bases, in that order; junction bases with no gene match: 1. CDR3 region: CASSQDRGRSPLHF. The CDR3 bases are TGCGCCAGCAGCCAAGACAGGGGGCGTTCACCCCTCCACTTT.

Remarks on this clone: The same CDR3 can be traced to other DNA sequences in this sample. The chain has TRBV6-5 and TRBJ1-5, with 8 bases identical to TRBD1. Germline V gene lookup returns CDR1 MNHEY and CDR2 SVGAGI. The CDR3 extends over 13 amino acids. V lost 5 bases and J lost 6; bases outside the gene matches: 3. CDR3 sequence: CASSPGGSQPQHF. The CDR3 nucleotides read TGTGCCAGCAGTCCAGGGGGCTCTCAGCCCCAGCATTTT.

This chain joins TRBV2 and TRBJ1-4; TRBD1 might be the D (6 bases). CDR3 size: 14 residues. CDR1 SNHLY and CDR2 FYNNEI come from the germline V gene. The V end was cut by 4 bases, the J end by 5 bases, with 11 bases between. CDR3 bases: TGTGCCAGCAGTGCGACAGGCAAAAATGAAAAACTGTTTTTT. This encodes CASSATGKNEKLFF.

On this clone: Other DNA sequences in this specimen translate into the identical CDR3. Here the CDR3 reads CASSLNRDEQYF. The CDR3 DNA reads TGCGCCAGCAGCTTGAACAGGGACGAGCAGTACTTC. The V gene is TRBV5-1, the J gene TRBJ2-7, with D possibly TRBD1 on 6 matching bases. Germline V CDR1 and CDR2: SGHRS, YFSETQ. This CDR3 is 12 amino acids long. Trimming pared 1 base from V and 5 bases from J, leaving 7 bases between. Full variable domain (rest looked up from reference TRBV5-1 and TRBJ2-7): KAGVTQTPRYLIKTRGQQVTLSCSPISGHRSVSWYQQTPGQGLQFLFEYFSETQRNKGNFPGRFSGRQFSNSRSEMNVSTLELGDSALYLCASSLNRDEQYFGPGTRLTVT.

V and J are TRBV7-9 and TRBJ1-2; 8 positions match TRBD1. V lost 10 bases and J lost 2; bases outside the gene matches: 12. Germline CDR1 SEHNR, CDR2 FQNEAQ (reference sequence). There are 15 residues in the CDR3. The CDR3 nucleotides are TGTGCCACCTCTGAGGACAGGGAGTTAAACTATGGCTACACCTTC. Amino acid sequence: CATSEDRELNYGYTF.

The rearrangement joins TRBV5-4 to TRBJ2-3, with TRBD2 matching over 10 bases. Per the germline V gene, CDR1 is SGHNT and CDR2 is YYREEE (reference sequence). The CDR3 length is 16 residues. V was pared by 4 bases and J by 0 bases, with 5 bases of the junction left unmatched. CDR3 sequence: CASSLGTSVSTDTQYF. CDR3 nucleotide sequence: TGTGCCAGCAGCCTCGGGACTAGCGTAAGCACAGATACGCAGTATTTT.

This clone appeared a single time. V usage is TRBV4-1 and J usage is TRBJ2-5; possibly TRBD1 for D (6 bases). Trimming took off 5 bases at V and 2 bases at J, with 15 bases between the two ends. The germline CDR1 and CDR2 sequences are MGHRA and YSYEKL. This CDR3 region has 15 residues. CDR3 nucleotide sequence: TGCGCCAGCAGCTTCGGGCAGGGGCCTCAAGAGACCCAGTACTTC. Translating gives CASSFGQGPQETQYF.

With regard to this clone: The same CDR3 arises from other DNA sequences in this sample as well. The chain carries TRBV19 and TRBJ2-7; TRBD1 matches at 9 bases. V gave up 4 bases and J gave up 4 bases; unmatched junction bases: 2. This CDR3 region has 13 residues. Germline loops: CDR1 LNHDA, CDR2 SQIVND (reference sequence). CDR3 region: CASSTTGGYEQYF. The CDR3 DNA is TGTGCCAGTAGTACGACAGGGGGGTACGAGCAGTACTTC.

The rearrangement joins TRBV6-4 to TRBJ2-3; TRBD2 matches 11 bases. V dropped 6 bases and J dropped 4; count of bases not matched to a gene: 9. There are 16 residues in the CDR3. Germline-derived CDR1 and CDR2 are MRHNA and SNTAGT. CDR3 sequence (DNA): TGTGCCAGCAGCAAGGGAGAGACTAGCGGGGCAGATACGCAGTATTTT. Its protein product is CASSKGETSGADTQYF.

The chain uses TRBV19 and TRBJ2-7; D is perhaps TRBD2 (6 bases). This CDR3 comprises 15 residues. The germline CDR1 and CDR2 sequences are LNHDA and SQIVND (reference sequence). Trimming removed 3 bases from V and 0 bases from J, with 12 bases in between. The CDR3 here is CASSIAGTYSYEQYF. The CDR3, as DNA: TGTGCCAGTAGTATCGCCGGGACTTACTCCTACGAGCAGTACTTC.

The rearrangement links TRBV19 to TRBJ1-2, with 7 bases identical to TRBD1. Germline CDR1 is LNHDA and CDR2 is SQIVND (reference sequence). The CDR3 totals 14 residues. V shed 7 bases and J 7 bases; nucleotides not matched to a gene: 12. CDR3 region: CASNPEMTGFGYTF. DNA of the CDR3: TGTGCCAGTAATCCCGAGATGACAGGGTTTGGCTACACCTTC.

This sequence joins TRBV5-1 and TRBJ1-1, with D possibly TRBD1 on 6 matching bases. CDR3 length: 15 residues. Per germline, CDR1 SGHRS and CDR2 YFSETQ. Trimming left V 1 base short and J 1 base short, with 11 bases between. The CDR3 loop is CASSLLGAPNTEAFF. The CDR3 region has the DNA TGCGCCAGCAGCTTGTTGGGGGCCCCGAACACTGAAGCTTTCTTT.

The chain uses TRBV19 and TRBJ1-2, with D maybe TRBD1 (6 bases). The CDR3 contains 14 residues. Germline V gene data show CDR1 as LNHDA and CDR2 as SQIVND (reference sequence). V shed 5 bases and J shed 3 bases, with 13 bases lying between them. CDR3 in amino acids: CASSLRGRDYGYTF. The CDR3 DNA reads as TGTGCCAGTAGTCTCAGGGGCCGGGACTATGGCTACACCTTC.

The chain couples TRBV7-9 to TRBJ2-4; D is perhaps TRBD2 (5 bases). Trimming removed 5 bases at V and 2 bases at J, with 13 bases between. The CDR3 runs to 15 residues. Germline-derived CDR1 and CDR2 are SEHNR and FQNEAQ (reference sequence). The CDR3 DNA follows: TGTGCCAGCAGCCAAACGGGAACTCCCAAAAACATTCAGTACTTC. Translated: CASSQTGTPKNIQYF.

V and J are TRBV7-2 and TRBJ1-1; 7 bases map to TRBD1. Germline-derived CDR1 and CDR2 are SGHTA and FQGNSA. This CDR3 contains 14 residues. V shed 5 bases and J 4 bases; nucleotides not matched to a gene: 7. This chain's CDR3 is CASSPQGLGTEAFF. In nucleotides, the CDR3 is TGTGCCAGCAGCCCACAGGGGTTGGGCACTGAAGCTTTCTTT.

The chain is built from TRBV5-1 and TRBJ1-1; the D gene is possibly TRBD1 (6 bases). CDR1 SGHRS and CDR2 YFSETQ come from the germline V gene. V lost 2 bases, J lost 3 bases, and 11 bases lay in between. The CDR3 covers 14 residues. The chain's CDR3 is CASSLQGFYTEAFF. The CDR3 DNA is TGCGCCAGCAGCTTACAGGGATTCTACACTGAAGCTTTCTTT.

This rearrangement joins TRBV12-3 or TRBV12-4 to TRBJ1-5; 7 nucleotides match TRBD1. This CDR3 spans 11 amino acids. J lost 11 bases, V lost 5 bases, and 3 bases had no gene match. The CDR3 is CASSEGATQHF. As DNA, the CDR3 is TGTGCCAGCAGTGAGGGGGCGACCCAGCATTTT.

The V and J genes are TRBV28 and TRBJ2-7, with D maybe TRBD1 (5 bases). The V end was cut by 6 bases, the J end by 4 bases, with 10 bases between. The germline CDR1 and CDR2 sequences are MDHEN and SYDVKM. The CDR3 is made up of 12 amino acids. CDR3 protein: CASSLRQYEQYF. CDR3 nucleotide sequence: TGTGCCAGCAGCCTCAGACAGTACGAGCAGTACTTC.

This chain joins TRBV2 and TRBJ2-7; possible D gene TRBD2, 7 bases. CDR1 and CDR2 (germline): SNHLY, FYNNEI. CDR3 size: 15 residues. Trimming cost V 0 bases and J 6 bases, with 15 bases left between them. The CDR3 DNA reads TGTGCCAGCAGTGAAGCCGGTTTGGGGGGGCTCGAGCAGTACTTC. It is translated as CASSEAGLGGLEQYF.

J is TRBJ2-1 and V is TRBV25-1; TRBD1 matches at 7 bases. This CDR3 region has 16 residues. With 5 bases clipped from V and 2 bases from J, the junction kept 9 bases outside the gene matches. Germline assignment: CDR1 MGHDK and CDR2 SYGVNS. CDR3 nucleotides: TGTGCCAGCAGTTCCTCCCAGGGGGTGCCCTACAATGAGCAGTTCTTC. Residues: CASSSSQGVPYNEQFF.